This is a list of T cell receptor beta chains from one sample in a study of cytomegalovirus exposure and HLA in healthy donors. The repertoire was sequenced with immunoSEQ multiplex PCR; TCRdb's copy has only in-frame clones and lacks some. The sample gives around 130,000 clones, 82% of which show up once; 0.95% to 1.5% is in the top ten. The sample taken for sequencing was PBMCs. The receptors were gathered from a boy younger than 18 in good health and CMV-seronegative. Both conserved end residues are trimmed from each CDR3. Fields, in order: CDR3 length, J gene, V gene, CDR3 protein.

13	TRBJ1-3	TRBV10-3	AITQREGSGNTIY
14	TRBJ2-1	TRBV27	ASSPLLAGPYNEQF
11	TRBJ2-5	TRBV6-6	ATVDSDEETQY
12	TRBJ2-1	TRBV27	ASRTGTGNFEQF
11	TRBJ2-3	TRBV27	ASSSRWEDTQY
14	TRBJ1-5	TRBV19	ASKPTGTGVNQPQH
13	TRBJ1-4	TRBV5-1	ASSRAGATNEKLF
12	TRBJ2-4	TRBV27	ASRSRETKNIQY
13	TRBJ1-4	TRBV7-9	ASSLSDSRNEKLF
12	TRBJ2-3	TRBV2	ASSHPREADTQY
15	TRBJ2-3	TRBV27	ASSLSGRGGRQDTQY
11	TRBJ1-1	TRBV5-1	ASSFWADTEAF
12	TRBJ2-1	TRBV6-4	ASSDRGGPDEQF
10	TRBJ1-1	TRBV19	ASRASPTEAF
10	TRBJ2-1	TRBV12-5	ASGWAENEQF
10	TRBJ1-2	TRBV29-1	SVTGANYGYT
12	TRBJ2-7	TRBV7-2	ASTSSGSIYEQY
12	TRBJ1-1	TRBV14	ASSHRGLGTEAF
13	TRBJ1-1	TRBV11-2	ASSFRTGPDTEAF
11	TRBJ2-7	TRBV5-6	ASSLAVNYEQY
17	TRBJ2-5	TRBV2	ASSERAVREAPVDETQY
11	TRBJ2-5	TRBV18	ASSPVLRETQY
13	TRBJ2-1	TRBV15	ATSISTAGYGEQF
14	TRBJ1-3	TRBV5-1	ASSLDPGLAGNTIY
14	TRBJ2-3	TRBV30	AWGLGTSARTDTQY
13	TRBJ2-1	TRBV29-1	SVENGAGVPNEQF
10	TRBJ2-5	TRBV6-5	ASSLSGETQY
15	TRBJ1-2	TRBV5-1	ASSLYPIDRGQYGYT
11	TRBJ1-5	TRBV4-3	ASSQDRDQPQH
13	TRBJ2-2	TRBV6-5	ASKGGQGSAGELF
14	TRBJ2-1	TRBV5-4	ASSLSWTSGNNEQF
10	TRBJ2-7	TRBV30	AWTSTTYEQY
15	TRBJ2-5	TRBV7-2	ASSLISGRYNQETQY
11	TRBJ1-2	TRBV19	ASSSSGYYGYT
11	TRBJ1-1	TRBV7-9	ASSGPGRRGAF
12	TRBJ2-7	TRBV30	AWWSGSLSYEQY
10	TRBJ1-1	TRBV11-1	ASSLGLTEAF
15	TRBJ2-1	TRBV4-1	ASSQDLWREFPNEQF
16	TRBJ2-6	TRBV25-1	ASSETGRLVSGANVLT
13	TRBJ2-5	TRBV6-1	ASSVGTGGRDAQY